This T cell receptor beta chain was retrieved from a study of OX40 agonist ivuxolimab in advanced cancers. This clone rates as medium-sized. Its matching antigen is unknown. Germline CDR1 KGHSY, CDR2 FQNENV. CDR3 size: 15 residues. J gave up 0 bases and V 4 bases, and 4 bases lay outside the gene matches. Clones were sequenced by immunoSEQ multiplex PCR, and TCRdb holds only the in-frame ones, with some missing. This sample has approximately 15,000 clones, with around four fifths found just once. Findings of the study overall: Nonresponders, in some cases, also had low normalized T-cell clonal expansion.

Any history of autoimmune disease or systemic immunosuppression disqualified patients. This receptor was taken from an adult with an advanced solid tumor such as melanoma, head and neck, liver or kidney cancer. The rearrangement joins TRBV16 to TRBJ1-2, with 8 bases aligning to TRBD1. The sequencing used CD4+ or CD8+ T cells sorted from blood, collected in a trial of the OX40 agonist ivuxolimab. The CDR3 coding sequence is TGTGCCAGCAGCCTTGGACAGGGACCTAACTATGGCTACACCTTC. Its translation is CASSLGQGPNYGYTF.